The clone carrying this T cell receptor (beta chain) was found many times. Antigen specificity is unknown. These data are taken from a study of human T cells and chemical hapten exposure. Whole-study context: Among samples, TCR yields varied mainly because of small differences in pooled library volume.

TCRdb ran MiXCR on the RACE reads and lists one entry per CDR3 protein. The sample carries 40,000 to 50,000 distinct CDR3 sequences, 9.5% to 15% recorded once. The germline CDR1 and CDR2 sequences are KGHSH and LQKENI. V lost 0 bases and J lost 1; bases outside the gene matches: 3. This CDR3 spans 16 amino acids. Broader study findings: TCRs exceeding 1 in 1000 frequency stayed unchanged with DPC sensitization.

Time point specified: pre-sensitization, week 0. The treatment was: therapeutic diphenylcyclopropenone sensitization with weekly scalp DPC. Source: whole blood, taken in connection with sensitization to the hapten diphenylcyclopropenone (DPC). The receptor's source is a woman aged 25 to 39 with alopecia areata. Some clones in this sample may be carry-over from other donors' samples. This chain connects TRBV18 to TRBJ2-1; the match to TRBD2 covers 7 bases. As DNA, the CDR3 is TGTGCCAGCTCACCACCGGGGGGGTCTTCCTACAATGAGCAGTTCTTC. This translates into CASSPPGGSSYNEQFF.